This entry is about one TCR beta chain. The antigen remains undetermined. The sample originates from a study of cytomegalovirus exposure and HLA in healthy donors. Study-wide points: In a later analysis, HLA-associated beta chains showed higher expansion and lower generation probabilities than comparable chains. Several V segments, TRBV6-2 and TRBV6-3 among them, could not be told apart and were dropped. Sequencing had likely introduced a cluster of highly shared sequence variants as an artifact.

Vbeta (60) and Jbeta (13) primers were used in the PCR. Some clones are missing from TCRdb's copy, which holds only in-frame ones; the method was immunoSEQ multiplex PCR. The table has roughly 100,000 clones, 71% seen once; the top ten hold roughly 2.8%. This CDR3 spans 15 amino acids. The germline V gene encodes CDR1 MNHEY and CDR2 SVGAGI. The junction had 5 bases not matched to a gene; V was cut back by 2 bases and J by 2 bases. Source material: PBMCs. This sequence originates from a female donor in good health and CMV-seronegative. The V gene is TRBV6-5, the J gene TRBJ2-7, with 8 positions matching TRBD1. CDR3 nucleotide sequence: TGTGCCAGCAGTTACCCACAGGGGGTTCCCTACGAGCAGTACTTC. Translating it yields CASSYPQGVPYEQYF.